The next 20 T cell receptor beta chains were all read from a single sample in a study of human T cells and chemical hapten exposure. One entry per CDR3 protein results from TCRdb running MiXCR on the RACE reads. The sample carries over 85,000 distinct CDR3 sequences, 7% to 10% recorded once. Time point reported: patch test 2, 6 weeks after DPC sensitization. Described treatment: therapeutic diphenylcyclopropenone sensitization with weekly scalp DPC. The starting material was whole blood, obtained in connection with sensitization to the hapten diphenylcyclopropenone (DPC). These receptors all come from a woman between 40 and 50 years old with alopecia areata. Some clones in this sample may be carry-over from other donors' samples.

The chain has TRBV6-2 or TRBV6-3 and TRBJ1-5; 9 bases line up with TRBD1. Germline-derived CDR1 and CDR2 are MNHEY and SVGEGT. Trimming at V came to 7 bases and at J to 4 bases, leaving 2 bases not matched to a gene. CDR3 length: 13 amino acids. The CDR3: CASTGQGNQPQHF. Written as DNA, the CDR3 is TGTGCCAGCACCGGACAGGGGAATCAGCCCCAGCATTTT.

This clonotype appeared a few times. DNA of the CDR3: TGCGCCAGCAGCAAAGGAGCTGCCGGGGAGCTGTTTTTT. Translated: CASSKGAAGELFF. The chain links TRBV4-1 to TRBJ2-2, with D hard to call. V was cut by 5 bases and J by 6 bases, with 10 bases left in between. CDR1 and CDR2 from the germline V gene are MGHRA and YSYEKL. The CDR3 is 13 residues long.

This clonotype was picked up a small number of times. This rearrangement joins TRBV7-9 to TRBJ2-2; D not resolved. Trimming took 5 bases from V and 1 from J, leaving 8 bases between them. The germline V gene has CDR1 SEHNR and CDR2 FQNEAQ (reference sequence). This CDR3 has 14 amino acids. The CDR3 here is CASSTFGNTGELFF. In DNA, the CDR3 is TGTGCCAGCAGCACTTTTGGGAACACCGGGGAGCTGTTTTTT.

This clonotype was observed at least ten times. This chain joins TRBV4-3 and TRBJ1-5; D gene uncertain. This CDR3 spans 12 amino acids. Trimming shortened V by 1 base and J by 4 bases, and 2 bases separated the two germline ends. The germline V gene has CDR1 LGHNA and CDR2 YSLEER. The CDR3 nucleotides read TGCGCCAGCAGCCAAGGGAATCAGCCCCAGCATTTT. It encodes CASSQGNQPQHF.

This clonotype was seen a handful of times. V gene TRBV19 combines with J gene TRBJ1-5; 10 positions agree with TRBD1. This CDR3 region has 16 residues. CDR1 is LNHDA and CDR2 is SQIVND in the germline V gene (reference sequence). Trimming cost V 7 bases and J 8 bases; bases outside gene matches: 14. CDR3: CASTTGTGESQKPQHF. The CDR3 region has the DNA TGTGCCAGTACGACCGGGACAGGGGAATCTCAGAAGCCCCAGCATTTT.

The gene calls are TRBV11-1 and TRBJ1-4; no definite D call. This CDR3 is built from 14 residues. The germline gives CDR1 SGHAT, CDR2 FQDESV (reference sequence). V lost 5 bases and J 7 bases, leaving 14 bases between the germline ends. CDR3 sequence (DNA): TGTGCCAGCAGCCCGTACCGGGTCCCTGAAAAACTGTTTTTT. Encoded protein: CASSPYRVPEKLFF.

This clonotype was seen a handful of times. The CDR3 spells CSAQGSPNQPQHF. CDR3 nucleotides: TGCAGTGCTCAGGGATCGCCTAATCAGCCCCAGCATTTT. V is TRBV20-1 and J is TRBJ1-5; D might be TRBD1 (5 bases). This CDR3 comprises 13 residues. Trimming stripped 5 bases from V and 4 bases from J, with 12 bases between. From germline, CDR1 is DFQATT and CDR2 SNEGSKA (reference sequence).

This clonotype has ten or more counts. The rearrangement uses TRBV6-4 and TRBJ2-3; no definite D call. Trimming stripped 1 base from V and 8 bases from J, with 10 bases between. The CDR3 contains 13 residues. CDR1 is MRHNA, CDR2 SNTAGT, per germline. The CDR3 nucleotides read TGTGCCAGCAGTGACTTGGGATCGGGTACGCAGTATTTT. Its protein is CASSDLGSGTQYF.

This chain links TRBV7-2 with TRBJ1-2; TRBD1 matches 10 bases. This CDR3 is 15 amino acids long. Germline V gives CDR1 SGHTA, CDR2 FQGNSA. The ends lost 7 bases at V and 4 bases at J; junction bases unmatched: 9. The chain's CDR3 is CASTLDRGGLYGYTF. DNA for the CDR3: TGTGCCAGCACCCTGGACAGGGGGGGCCTCTATGGCTACACCTTC.

This clonotype was found many times. V usage is TRBV20-1 and J usage is TRBJ2-7; TRBD1 agrees at 10 bases. CDR3 length equals 14 residues. V shed 3 bases and J 7 bases; nucleotides not matched to a gene: 9. Germline-derived CDR1 and CDR2 are DFQATT and SNEGSKA (reference sequence). Here the CDR3 DNA reads TGCAGTGCTAGGCCGACAGGGGGCCTTAGGGAGCAGTACTTC. It translates to CSARPTGGLREQYF.

J is TRBJ2-1 and V is TRBV27, with TRBD2 identical over 8 bases. The CDR3 has 13 amino acids. Germline trimming cut 6 bases from V and 5 bases from J; bases unmatched to any gene: 3. Germline assignment: CDR1 MNHEY and CDR2 SMNVEV (reference sequence). CDR3 loop: CASRLADNNEQFF. For the CDR3, the DNA is TGTGCCAGCAGACTAGCGGATAACAATGAGCAGTTCTTC.

This clonotype showed up many times. The rearrangement links TRBV5-1 to TRBJ2-3; no firm D call. The CDR3 totals 12 residues. V lost 1 base and J lost 6, with 6 bases in between. From germline, CDR1 is SGHRS and CDR2 YFSETQ. The CDR3, as DNA: TGCGCCAGCAGCTTGCGGTTGGATACGCAGTATTTT. Its translation is CASSLRLDTQYF. Filled out from reference TRBV5-1 and TRBJ2-3, the complete variable domain reads KAGVTQTPRYLIKTRGQQVTLSCSPISGHRSVSWYQQTPGQGLQFLFEYFSETQRNKGNFPGRFSGRQFSNSRSEMNVSTLELGDSALYLCASSLRLDTQYFGPGTRLTVL.

The rearrangement links TRBV20-1 to TRBJ2-5; the D is unclear. The germline V gene encodes CDR1 DFQATT and CDR2 SNEGSKA (reference sequence). This CDR3 is built from 13 residues. With 1 base removed from V and 3 bases from J, the gap between germline ends came to 9 bases. CDR3 nucleotides: TGCAGTGCTAGAGTACGAGGCAAAGAGACCCAGTACTTC. Translating it yields CSARVRGKETQYF.

V gene TRBV6-1 combines with J gene TRBJ2-1, with D possibly TRBD2 on 6 matching bases. The CDR3 runs to 14 residues. The germline gives CDR1 MNHNS, CDR2 SASEGT. V was clipped by 0 bases and J by 9 bases, with 12 bases between them. CDR3 nucleotides: TGTGCCAGCAGTGAAGCGCTCTCGGAGGGTGAGCAGTTCTTC. Translation: CASSEALSEGEQFF.

This clonotype has a count of ten or more. The rearrangement joins TRBV6-6 to TRBJ1-2; 7 nucleotides match TRBD1. Per the germline V gene, CDR1 is MNHNY and CDR2 is SVGAGI (reference sequence). The CDR3 extends over 16 amino acids. V lost 4 bases, J lost 8 bases, and 16 bases stayed unmatched. CDR3 amino acids: CASSLHSPGQIRGYTF. CDR3 nucleotide sequence: TGTGCCAGCAGTTTGCATTCTCCGGGACAGATACGGGGCTACACCTTC.

This clonotype came up many times. CDR3 sequence reads: CASKSGAPNSYEQYF. The DNA of the CDR3 is TGTGCCAGCAAGTCTGGGGCACCCAACTCCTACGAGCAGTACTTC. V usage is TRBV28 and J usage is TRBJ2-7; D is possibly TRBD1 (5 bases). This CDR3 has 15 residues. CDR1 and CDR2 (germline): MDHEN, SYDVKM. Trimming cost V 7 bases and J 0 bases, with 16 bases left between them.

The J gene is TRBJ1-1, the V gene TRBV29-1, with no clear D. The germline V gene has CDR1 SQVTM and CDR2 ANQGSEA. This CDR3 region has 14 residues. Trimming shortened V by 6 bases and J by 1 base, and 15 bases separated the two germline ends. The CDR3 loop reads CSVELHRTNTEAFF. In nucleotides, the CDR3 is TGCAGCGTCGAACTACATAGAACGAACACTGAAGCTTTCTTT.

The chain links TRBV5-1 to TRBJ2-5; 7 bases match TRBD2. This CDR3 is 14 amino acids long. Germline V gene data show CDR1 as SGHRS and CDR2 as YFSETQ. The V and J ends lost 6 bases and 4 bases, in that order; junction bases with no gene match: 9. DNA of the CDR3: TGCGCCAGCAATGGTGGGCGGGAGAGAGAGACCCAGTACTTC. Its translation is CASNGGRERETQYF.

A few counts support this clonotype. This chain uses TRBV4-3 with TRBJ1-3; 8 bases align to TRBD1. The CDR3 runs 16 residues. Looked up from germline, CDR1 is LGHNA and CDR2 is YSLEER. Losses at the gene ends were 4 bases for V and 3 bases for J; bases not matched to a gene: 8. The CDR3 DNA follows: TGCGCCAGCAGCCGAGGACAGGGACTTTTTGGAAACACCATATATTTT. Residues: CASSRGQGLFGNTIYF.

This chain links TRBV27 with TRBJ1-1; no firm D call. Germline V gene lookup returns CDR1 MNHEY and CDR2 SMNVEV (reference sequence). The CDR3 has 13 residues. Trimming pared 0 bases from V and 11 bases from J, leaving 13 bases between. For the CDR3, the DNA is TGTGCCAGCAGTTTATCGCTTTCGGCAAAGGCTTTCTTT. This translates into CASSLSLSAKAFF.